The 5 T cell receptor beta chains given below trace back to one sample, sequenced in a study of cytomegalovirus exposure and HLA in healthy donors. Use of 60 Vbeta and 13 Jbeta primers characterized the PCR. Profiled with immunoSEQ multiplex PCR; TCRdb holds only in-frame clones, not every one. Of about 120,000 clones detected, approximately 66% appear once; the ten largest clones hold approximately 8.5%. Sequenced: PBMCs. All receptors derive from a woman between 40 and 50 years old in good health and CMV-seropositive.

The CDR3 here is CASSLRLTSSYEQYF. CDR3 bases: TGTGCCAGCAGTTTAAGGCTTACTAGCTCCTACGAGCAGTACTTC. The V and J genes are TRBV28 and TRBJ2-7, with D tentatively TRBD2 (5 bases). Trimming took 2 bases from V and 0 from J, leaving 11 bases between them. The CDR3 covers 15 residues. The V gene's germline CDR1 is MDHEN and CDR2 SYDVKM.

The V gene is TRBV7-8, the J gene TRBJ1-5; D perhaps matches TRBD1 (6 bases). Germline V gives CDR1 SGHVS, CDR2 FQNEAQ. The CDR3 spans 15 residues. Trimming pared 1 base from V and 5 bases from J, leaving 12 bases between. The CDR3 protein is CASSLGQVLDQPQHF. CDR3 nucleotides: TGTGCCAGCAGCTTAGGACAGGTCTTGGATCAGCCCCAGCATTTT.

V is TRBV6-1 and J is TRBJ1-5, with 9 positions matching TRBD1. The V gene's germline CDR1 is MNHNS and CDR2 SASEGT. The J segment lost 6 bases and the V segment lost 10 bases, leaving 7 bases of the junction unmatched. The CDR3 loop spans 13 amino acids. The CDR3 coding sequence is TGTGCCACTACGGGACAGGGAGGTCAGCCCCAGCATTTT. Protein sequence: CATTGQGGQPQHF.

The chain employs TRBV5-1 and TRBJ2-5, with a weak D call TRBD1 (6 bases). The length of the CDR3 is 17 residues. Germline CDR1 is SGHRS and CDR2 is YFSETQ. V shed 1 base and J shed 5 bases, with 21 bases lying between them. The DNA of the CDR3 is TGCGCCAGCAGCTTGACCGGACAGCCGGTGGGTATCGAGACCCAGTACTTC. It encodes CASSLTGQPVGIETQYF.

The chain joins TRBV9 to TRBJ2-1; TRBD2 agrees at 8 bases. This CDR3 spans 15 amino acids. With 0 bases clipped from V and 3 bases from J, the junction kept 2 bases outside the gene matches. Germline V gene lookup returns CDR1 SGDLS and CDR2 YYNGEE. The CDR3 DNA is TGTGCCAGCAGCGTAGAGGCGGGGGGCTACAATGAGCAGTTCTTC. This translates into CASSVEAGGYNEQFF.